The present entry profiles one T cell receptor beta chain with its context. What it binds is unknown. Assay used: immunoSEQ multiplex PCR; TCRdb lists only in-frame clones, some missing. The sample has about 25,000 clones; about 30% are singletons. Time point reported: after neoadjuvant nivolumab, at surgical resection. The sample belongs to a study of neoadjuvant anti-PD-1 for oral cavity cancer. As for the study in general: Before surgery, most patients got three to four biweekly 3 mg/kg nivolumab doses. Patients without progression received a fourth nivolumab dose around day 43, then surgical resection on days 50-56.

Trimming pared 0 bases from V and 2 bases from J, leaving 13 bases between. The CDR3 length is 16 residues. Germline values: CDR1 SGHNT, CDR2 YYREEE (reference sequence). Study observations and caveats: Greater tumor shrinkage accompanied bigger post-treatment sizes of preexisting clones. Each response group had just a few patients in TCR analyses.

The genes are TRBV5-4 and TRBJ2-3; D possibly corresponds to TRBD2 (6 bases). This specimen was tumor tissue, taken after nivolumab (anti-PD-1) treatment. The receptor was derived from a person between 40 and 79 years old with oral cavity squamous cell carcinoma. This CDR3 reads CASSLDLVAATDTQYF. CDR3 in DNA: TGTGCCAGCAGCTTGGATTTGGTAGCGGCCACAGATACGCAGTATTTT.